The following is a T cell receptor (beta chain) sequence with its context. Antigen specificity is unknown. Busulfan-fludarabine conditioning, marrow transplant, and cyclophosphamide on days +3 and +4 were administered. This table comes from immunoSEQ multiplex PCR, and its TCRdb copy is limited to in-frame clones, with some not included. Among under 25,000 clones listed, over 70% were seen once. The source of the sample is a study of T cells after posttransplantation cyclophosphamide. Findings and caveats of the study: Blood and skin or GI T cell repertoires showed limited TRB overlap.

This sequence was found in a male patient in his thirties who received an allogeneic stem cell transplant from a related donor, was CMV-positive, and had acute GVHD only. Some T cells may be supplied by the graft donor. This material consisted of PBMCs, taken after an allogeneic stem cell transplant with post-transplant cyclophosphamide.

The CDR3 nucleotides read TGTGCCACCCTCGGACAGGGGGGCTATGAGCAGTTCTTC. Protein: CATLGQGGYEQFF. This rearrangement joins TRBV10-3 to TRBJ2-1, with TRBD1 matching over 10 bases. Unmatched junction bases numbered 8, after V lost 10 bases and J lost 8 bases. Germline V gene lookup returns CDR1 ENHRY and CDR2 SYGVKD. The CDR3 has 13 amino acids.